Listed below are T cell receptor beta chains from one sample, sequenced in a study of blood T cells in healthy people across ages. TCRdb passed the 5' RACE reads through MiXCR, listing each CDR3 protein once. The sample carries about 400,000 distinct CDR3 sequences, 52% recorded once. Sequenced sample: blood. These receptor sequences come from a man aged 55 to 70 in good health. The CDR3 runs from the conserved cysteine through the conserved F or W. A D gene is named only where the DNA matches it firmly. Clone size is stated in some rows and not others, as once, few, many or a class when expanded.

cdr3_length | j_call | clone_size | v_call | d_call | cdr3_nt | cdr3_aa
14 | TRBJ1-1 | NA | TRBV5-1 | NA | TGCGCCAGCAGCGTCGGTAACATGAACACTGAAGCTTTCTTT | CASSVGNMNTEAFF
15 | TRBJ2-1 | NA | TRBV7-2 | NA | TGTGCCAGCAGTCTTTGGACAGCGTCCTACAATGAGCAGTTCTTC | CASSLWTASYNEQFF
14 | TRBJ2-5 | few | TRBV7-2 | NA | TGTGCCAGCAGCTTAGAGGCAGGTCGAGAGACCCAGTACTTC | CASSLEAGRETQYF
19 | TRBJ2-1 | NA | TRBV6-1 | TRBD1 | TGTGCCAGCAGCCGAACCCAAAACAGGGGGCGAGGCCTTAACAATGAGCAGTTCTTC | CASSRTQNRGRGLNNEQFF
14 | TRBJ1-1 | NA | TRBV28 | NA | TGTGCCAGCAACCGGCCCTCGGCGGGCACTGAAGCTTTCTTT | CASNRPSAGTEAFF
14 | TRBJ2-7 | NA | TRBV28 | NA | TGTGCCAGCAGACGTAGCAGGGTTACCTACGAGCAGTACTTC | CASRRSRVTYEQYF
13 | TRBJ2-5 | few | TRBV4-2 | NA | TGTGCCAGCAGCCAGGATCGGATGGGGACCCAGTACTTC | CASSQDRMGTQYF
18 | TRBJ2-6 | NA | TRBV3-1 | TRBD2 | TGTGCCAGCAGCCCCTCTAGCGGGAGAAGGTCTGGGGCCAACGTCCTGACTTTC | CASSPSSGRRSGANVLTF
16 | TRBJ2-1 | NA | TRBV12-3/TRBV12-4 | TRBD2 | TGTGCCAGCAGCCGAACTAGCGCTGTTGCCTACAACGAGCAGTTCTTC | CASSRTSAVAYNEQFF
11 | TRBJ2-3 | few | TRBV7-2 | NA | TGTGCCAGCAGCTCTATCGATACGCAGTATTTT | CASSSIDTQYF
12 | TRBJ1-2 | NA | TRBV28 | NA | TGTGCCAGCAGTTTATCTGGGCGCGGCTACACCTTC | CASSLSGRGYTF
12 | TRBJ2-3 | once | TRBV20-1 | NA | TGCAGTGCTAGGATGGCAGCAGATACGCAGTATTTT | CSARMAADTQYF
14 | TRBJ2-1 | few | TRBV9 | NA | TGTGCCAGCAGCGTAGGGCTTCGAGGCGATGAGCAGTTCTTC | CASSVGLRGDEQFF
15 | TRBJ2-4 | NA | TRBV4-2 | TRBD1 | TGTGCCAGCAGCCAAGAGGGGACAGATGTCAACATTAAGTGCTTC | CASSQEGTDVNIKCF
14 | TRBJ2-3 | NA | TRBV20-1 | NA | TGCAGTGCTAGGGGCAGGTTGGTCACAGATACGCAGTATTTT | CSARGRLVTDTQYF
14 | TRBJ2-3 | many | TRBV20-1 | TRBD1 | TGCAGTGCTAGAGATCCGAGCAGGGGGGATACGCAGTATTTT | CSARDPSRGDTQYF
17 | TRBJ2-7 | NA | TRBV4-3 | NA | TGCGCCAGCAGCCAAGCCTACTGGGGGCGGGAGCCCACCGAGCAGTACTTC | CASSQAYWGREPTEQYF
16 | TRBJ2-6 | NA | TRBV4-3 | NA | TGCGCCAGCAGCCAAGATGTGTTTTCTGGGGCCAACGTCCTGACTTTC | CASSQDVFSGANVLTF
11 | TRBJ1-4 | NA | TRBV29-1 | NA | TGCAGCGTAGCAGGGGTCGAAAAACTGTTTTTT | CSVAGVEKLFF
15 | TRBJ1-5 | NA | TRBV25-1 | NA | TGTGCCAGCACCAACAGGGAAACTCCCACACTGGGCCAGCATTTT | CASTNRETPTLGQHF
15 | TRBJ1-2 | NA | TRBV25-1 | TRBD1 | TGTGCCAGCAGTATCCGGGACAGGCCCCATGTGGGCTACACCTTC | CASSIRDRPHVGYTF
15 | TRBJ2-7 | many | TRBV6-6 | TRBD2 | TGTGCCAGCACCATCCGGACTAGCGGGGTCTACGAGCAGTACTTC | CASTIRTSGVYEQYF
17 | TRBJ2-3 | once | TRBV21-1 | NA | TGTGCCAGCAGCACTCCACTAGCGGTCGGAGGCACAGATACGCAGTATTTT | CASSTPLAVGGTDTQYF
14 | TRBJ1-2 | NA | TRBV7-2 | TRBD1 | TGTGCCAGCAGCTTAGCGGGACAGCCCAGTAGCTACACCTTC | CASSLAGQPSSYTF
14 | TRBJ2-1 | NA | TRBV20-1 | TRBD2 | TGCAGTGCCCCTCGGCGGGGGGCCTACAATGAGCAGTTCTTC | CSAPRRGAYNEQFF
14 | TRBJ1-1 | NA | TRBV29-1 | NA | TGCAGCGGGACTAAGTGGAGCGGGAACACTGAAGCTTTCTTT | CSGTKWSGNTEAFF
15 | TRBJ2-2 | NA | TRBV7-2 | NA | TGTGCCAGCAGCTTAGCTAGCGGGAACACCGGGGAGCTGTTTTTT | CASSLASGNTGELFF
13 | TRBJ1-5 | NA | TRBV6-2/TRBV6-3 | NA | TGTGCCAGCAGTCGACAAATGCAACAGCCCCAGCATTTT | CASSRQMQQPQHF
11 | TRBJ2-7 | NA | TRBV20-1 | NA | TGCAGTGCTAGAGCTACAGCCGAGCAGTACTTC | CSARATAEQYF
12 | TRBJ2-4 | NA | TRBV20-1 | TRBD1 | TGCAGGGCTAGAGCCTCAGGGGGCATTCAGTACTTC | CRARASGGIQYF
13 | TRBJ2-3 | many | TRBV4-3 | NA | TGCGCCAGCAGCCAGTTGGAGGCAGATACGCAGTATTTT | CASSQLEADTQYF
15 | TRBJ1-2 | NA | TRBV18 | TRBD1 | TGTGCCAGCTCACCGCTCGGACAGGGAGCCTTTGGCTACACCTTC | CASSPLGQGAFGYTF
14 | TRBJ2-7 | many | TRBV3-1 | NA | TGTGCCAGCAGCCCCACGCTAGGGGCCGCCGAGCAGTACTTC | CASSPTLGAAEQYF
15 | TRBJ2-5 | NA | TRBV20-1 | NA | TGCAGTGCTAGTGCTCTGCAGAGCTATCAAGAGACCCAGTACTTC | CSASALQSYQETQYF
14 | TRBJ2-3 | few | TRBV6-2/TRBV6-3 | TRBD2 | TGTGCCAGCAGGCTAGCGGGAGGAGGAGATACGCAGTATTTT | CASRLAGGGDTQYF
14 | TRBJ1-2 | NA | TRBV29-1 | TRBD1 | TGCAGCGCCACCAGGGACAGAGACTCCTATGGCTACACCTTC | CSATRDRDSYGYTF
14 | TRBJ1-1 | NA | TRBV6-5 | TRBD1 | TGTGTCAGCACCGACAGGGGATTGAACACTGAAGCTTTCTTT | CVSTDRGLNTEAFF
15 | TRBJ1-4 | NA | TRBV6-2/TRBV6-3 | NA | TGTGCCAGCAGTACCAAGGACAGTCCGAATGAAAAACTGTTTTTT | CASSTKDSPNEKLFF
15 | TRBJ2-1 | many | TRBV5-1 | TRBD1 | TGCGCCAGCAGCTTGGGGCTGACAGGGGTCAATGAGCAGTTCTTC | CASSLGLTGVNEQFF
14 | TRBJ2-7 | NA | TRBV11-1 | NA | TGTGTCAGCAGCTTATCGCTAGCGTCGAACGAGCAGTACTTC | CVSSLSLASNEQYF
14 | TRBJ2-3 | NA | TRBV7-9 | TRBD1 | TGTGCCAGCAGCCAGGACAGGGAGGAGGCTACGCAGTATTTT | CASSQDREEATQYF
10 | TRBJ2-7 | NA | TRBV20-1 | NA | TGCGGTGCTGGACATAGCGAGCAGTACTTC | CGAGHSEQYF
14 | TRBJ2-7 | NA | TRBV6-5 | NA | TGTGCCAGCAGTCCTCAGGGGGGTTTTTACGAGCAGTACTTC | CASSPQGGFYEQYF
11 | TRBJ2-3 | many | TRBV29-1 | NA | TGCAGCGTTGTTGTGTCTCGAGGGCAGTATTTT | CSVVVSRGQYF
15 | TRBJ2-7 | NA | TRBV6-6 | NA | TGTGCCAGCAGCCCGATACAGGTTTCCTACAATGAGCAGTACTTC | CASSPIQVSYNEQYF
14 | TRBJ2-5 | NA | TRBV24-1 | NA | TGTGCCACCAGTGACCGGGGGTCCCAAGAGACCCAGTACTTC | CATSDRGSQETQYF
12 | TRBJ1-2 | NA | TRBV10-3 | NA | TGTGCCATCAGTGGGGCCAACTATGGCTACACCTTC | CAISGANYGYTF
14 | TRBJ2-1 | NA | TRBV5-4 | TRBD2 | TGTGCCAGCAGAAAGCGGGAGTTTGGGGATGAGCAGTTCTTC | CASRKREFGDEQFF
13 | TRBJ2-7 | NA | TRBV7-9 | TRBD1 | TGTGCCAGCGTCCGGGACAGCAACTACGAGCAGTACTTC | CASVRDSNYEQYF
15 | TRBJ2-5 | many | TRBV20-1 | TRBD2 | TGCAGTGCTAGAGATCCGGGAGGGTTCCAAGAGACCCAGTACTTC | CSARDPGGFQETQYF
15 | TRBJ2-5 | NA | TRBV28 | NA | TGTGCCAGCAGCTCCTCCGGGGTCGGTAAAGAGACCCAGTACTTC | CASSSSGVGKETQYF
13 | TRBJ1-6 | NA | TRBV5-1 | NA | TGCGCCAGCAGCCCCGGCGGGACCGAGCGACTCCACTTT | CASSPGGTERLHF
15 | TRBJ2-5 | NA | TRBV20-1 | NA | TGCAGTGCTAGAGATGGTAGGACACATCAAGAGACCCAGTACTTC | CSARDGRTHQETQYF
13 | TRBJ2-5 | few | TRBV29-1 | TRBD2 | TGCAGCGTTGCGGGACTAGCGGGAGAGACCCAGTACTTC | CSVAGLAGETQYF
14 | TRBJ1-1 | NA | TRBV20-1 | NA | TGCAGTGCTAGAGATGTCCAGGGAAGCACTGAAGCTTTCTTT | CSARDVQGSTEAFF
12 | TRBJ1-1 | NA | TRBV20-1 | NA | TGCAGTGCTCGGCAGCCGAACACTGAAGCTTTCTTT | CSARQPNTEAFF
14 | TRBJ1-4 | few | TRBV3-1 | NA | TGTGCCAGCAGCCCTGGAGCAACTAATGAAAAACTGTTTTTT | CASSPGATNEKLFF
19 | TRBJ2-7 | few | TRBV11-2 | NA | TGTGCCAGCAGCCTAACGTCCTATGAATGGCGGCTAAGCTCCTACGAGCAGTACTTC | CASSLTSYEWRLSSYEQYF
14 | TRBJ2-1 | NA | TRBV5-1 | TRBD2 | TGCGCCAGCAGCTCGGGGGGTAACTACAATGAGCAGTTCTTC | CASSSGGNYNEQFF
13 | TRBJ2-7 | NA | TRBV27 | TRBD2 | TGTGCCAGCGGCACTAGCGGGACCTACGAGCAGTACTTC | CASGTSGTYEQYF